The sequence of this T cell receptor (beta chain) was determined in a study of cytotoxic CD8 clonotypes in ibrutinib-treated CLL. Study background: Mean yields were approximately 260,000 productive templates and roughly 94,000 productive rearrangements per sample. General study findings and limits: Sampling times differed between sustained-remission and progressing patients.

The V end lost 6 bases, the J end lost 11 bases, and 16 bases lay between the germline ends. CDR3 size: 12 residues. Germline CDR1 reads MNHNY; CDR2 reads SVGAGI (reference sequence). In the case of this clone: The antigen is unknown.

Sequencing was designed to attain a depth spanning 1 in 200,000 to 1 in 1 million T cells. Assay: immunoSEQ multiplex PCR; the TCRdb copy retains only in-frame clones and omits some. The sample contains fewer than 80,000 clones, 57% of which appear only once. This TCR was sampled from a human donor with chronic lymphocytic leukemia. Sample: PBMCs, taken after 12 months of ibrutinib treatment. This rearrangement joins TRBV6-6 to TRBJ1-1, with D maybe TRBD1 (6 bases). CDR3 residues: CASRDIFQGAFF. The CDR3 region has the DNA TGTGCCAGCAGGGACATTTTCCAGGGGGCTTTCTTT.